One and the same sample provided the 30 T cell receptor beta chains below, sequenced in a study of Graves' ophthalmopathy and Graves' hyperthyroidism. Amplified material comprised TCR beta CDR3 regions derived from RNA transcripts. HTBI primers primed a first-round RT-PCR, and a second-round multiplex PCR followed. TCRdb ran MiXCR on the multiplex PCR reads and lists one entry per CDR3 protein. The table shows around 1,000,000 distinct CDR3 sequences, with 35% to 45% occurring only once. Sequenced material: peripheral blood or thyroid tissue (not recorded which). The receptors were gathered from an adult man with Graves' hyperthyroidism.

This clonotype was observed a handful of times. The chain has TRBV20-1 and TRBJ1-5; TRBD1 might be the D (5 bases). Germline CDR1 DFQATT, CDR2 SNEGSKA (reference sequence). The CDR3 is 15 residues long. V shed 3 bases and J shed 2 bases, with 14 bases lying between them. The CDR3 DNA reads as TGCAGTGCTAGTCAGGGCAACTTAGGCAATCAGCCCCAGCATTTT. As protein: CSASQGNLGNQPQHF.

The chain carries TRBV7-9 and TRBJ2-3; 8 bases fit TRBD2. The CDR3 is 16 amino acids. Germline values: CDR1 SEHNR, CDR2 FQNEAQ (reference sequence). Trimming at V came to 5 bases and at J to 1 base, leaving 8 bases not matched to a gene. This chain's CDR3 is CASSRLSGSGTDTQYF. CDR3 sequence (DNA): TGTGCCAGCAGCCGTTTAAGCGGGAGTGGCACAGATACGCAGTATTTT.

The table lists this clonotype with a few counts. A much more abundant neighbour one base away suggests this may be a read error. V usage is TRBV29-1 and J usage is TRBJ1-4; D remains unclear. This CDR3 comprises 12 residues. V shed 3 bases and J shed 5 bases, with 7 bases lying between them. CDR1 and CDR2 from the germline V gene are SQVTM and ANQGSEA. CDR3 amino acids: CSVEPQNEKLFF. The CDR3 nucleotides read TGCAGCGTTGAGCCGCAGAATGAAAAACTGTTTTTT. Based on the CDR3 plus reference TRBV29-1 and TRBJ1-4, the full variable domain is SAVISQKPSRDICQRGTSLTIQCQVDSQVTMMFWYRQQPGQSLTLIATANQGSEATYESGFVIDKFPISRPNLTFSTLTVSNMSPEDSSIYLCSVEPQNEKLFFGSGTQLSVL.

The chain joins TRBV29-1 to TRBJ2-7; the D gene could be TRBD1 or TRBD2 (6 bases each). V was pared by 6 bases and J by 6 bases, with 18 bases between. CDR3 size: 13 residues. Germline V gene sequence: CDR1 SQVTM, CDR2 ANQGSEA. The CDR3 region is CSVYGGRRSEQYF. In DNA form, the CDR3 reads TGCAGCGTGTACGGGGGCCGACGGTCCGAGCAGTACTTC.

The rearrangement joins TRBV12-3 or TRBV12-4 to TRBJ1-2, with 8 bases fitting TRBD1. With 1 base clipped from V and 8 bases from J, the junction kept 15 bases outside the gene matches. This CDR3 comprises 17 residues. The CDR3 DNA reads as TGTGCCAGCAGTTTAGATCGCGACAGGGGCGTTAGTAAGGGCTACACCTTC. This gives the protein CASSLDRDRGVSKGYTF.

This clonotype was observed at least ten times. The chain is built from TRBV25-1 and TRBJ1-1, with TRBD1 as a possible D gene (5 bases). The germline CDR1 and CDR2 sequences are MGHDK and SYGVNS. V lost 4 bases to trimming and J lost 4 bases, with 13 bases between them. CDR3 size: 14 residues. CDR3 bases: TGTGCCAGCAGTGCGCAGGGTGGTTCCACTGAAGCTTTCTTT. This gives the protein CASSAQGGSTEAFF.

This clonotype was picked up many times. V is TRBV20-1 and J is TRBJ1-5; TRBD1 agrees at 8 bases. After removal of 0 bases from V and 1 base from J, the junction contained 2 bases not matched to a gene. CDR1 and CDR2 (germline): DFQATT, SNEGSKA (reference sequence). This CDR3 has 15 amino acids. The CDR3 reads CSARDRGRSNQPQHF. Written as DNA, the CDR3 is TGCAGTGCTAGAGACAGGGGGCGAAGCAATCAGCCCCAGCATTTT.

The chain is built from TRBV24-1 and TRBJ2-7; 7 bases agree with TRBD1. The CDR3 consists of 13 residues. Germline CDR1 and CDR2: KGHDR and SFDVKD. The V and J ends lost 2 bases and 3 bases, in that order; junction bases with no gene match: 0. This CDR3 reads CATSDYRGYEQYF. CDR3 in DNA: TGTGCCACCAGTGATTACAGGGGCTACGAGCAGTACTTC.

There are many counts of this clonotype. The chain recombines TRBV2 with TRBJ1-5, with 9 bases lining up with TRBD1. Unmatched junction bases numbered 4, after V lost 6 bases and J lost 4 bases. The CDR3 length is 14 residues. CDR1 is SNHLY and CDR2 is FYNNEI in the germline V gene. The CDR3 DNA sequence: TGTGCCAGCAGACGACAGGGGGAGAATCAGCCCCAGCATTTT. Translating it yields CASRRQGENQPQHF.

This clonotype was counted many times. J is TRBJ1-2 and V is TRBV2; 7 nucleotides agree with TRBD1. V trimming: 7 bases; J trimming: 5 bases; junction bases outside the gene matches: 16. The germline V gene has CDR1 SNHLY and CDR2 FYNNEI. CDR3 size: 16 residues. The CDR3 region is CASTRKGRGGYYGYTF. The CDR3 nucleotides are TGTGCCAGCACTAGAAAAGGCAGAGGGGGCTATTATGGCTACACCTTC.

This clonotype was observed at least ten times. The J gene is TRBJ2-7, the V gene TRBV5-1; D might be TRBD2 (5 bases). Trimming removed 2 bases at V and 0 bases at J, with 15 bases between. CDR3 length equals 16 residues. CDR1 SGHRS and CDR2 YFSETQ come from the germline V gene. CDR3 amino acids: CASSLPKGGSSYEQYF. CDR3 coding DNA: TGCGCCAGCAGCTTACCAAAGGGTGGGAGCTCCTACGAGCAGTACTTC.

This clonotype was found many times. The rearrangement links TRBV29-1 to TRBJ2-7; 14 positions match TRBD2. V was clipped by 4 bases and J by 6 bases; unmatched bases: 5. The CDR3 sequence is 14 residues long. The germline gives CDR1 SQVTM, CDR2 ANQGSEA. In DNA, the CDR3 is TGCAGCGTTGGTGGGGGACTAGCGGGAGTCGAGCAGTACTTC. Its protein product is CSVGGGLAGVEQYF.

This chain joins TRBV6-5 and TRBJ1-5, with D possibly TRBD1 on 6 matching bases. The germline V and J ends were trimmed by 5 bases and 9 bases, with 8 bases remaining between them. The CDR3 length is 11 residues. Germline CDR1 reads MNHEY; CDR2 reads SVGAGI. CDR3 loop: CASSQGSPQHF. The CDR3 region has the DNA TGTGCCAGCAGTCAGGGGTCGCCCCAGCATTTT.

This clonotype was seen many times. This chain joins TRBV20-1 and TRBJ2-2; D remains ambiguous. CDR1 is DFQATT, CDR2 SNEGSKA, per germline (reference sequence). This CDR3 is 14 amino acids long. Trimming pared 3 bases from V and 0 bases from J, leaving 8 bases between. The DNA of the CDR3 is TGCAGTGCTAGCACAAACGCGAACACCGGGGAGCTGTTTTTT. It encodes CSASTNANTGELFF.

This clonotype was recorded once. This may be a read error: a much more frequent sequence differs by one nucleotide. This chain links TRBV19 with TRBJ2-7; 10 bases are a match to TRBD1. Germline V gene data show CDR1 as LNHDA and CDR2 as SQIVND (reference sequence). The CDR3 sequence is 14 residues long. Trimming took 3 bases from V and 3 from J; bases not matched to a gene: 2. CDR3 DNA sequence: TGTGCCAGTAGTATGGGGACAGGGGACTACGAGCAGTACTTC. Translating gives CASSMGTGDYEQYF.

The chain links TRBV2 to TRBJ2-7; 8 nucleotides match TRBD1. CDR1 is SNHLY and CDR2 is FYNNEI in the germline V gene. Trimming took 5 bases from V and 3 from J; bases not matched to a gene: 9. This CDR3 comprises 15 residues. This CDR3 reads CASSPGGTGFYEQYF. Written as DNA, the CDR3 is TGTGCCAGCAGTCCTGGAGGGACAGGCTTCTACGAGCAGTACTTC.

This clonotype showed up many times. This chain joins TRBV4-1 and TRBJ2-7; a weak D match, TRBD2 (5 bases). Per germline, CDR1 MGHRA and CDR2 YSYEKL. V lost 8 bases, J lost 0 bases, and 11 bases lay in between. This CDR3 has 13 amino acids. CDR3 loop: CASPQRSSYEQYF. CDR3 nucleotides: TGCGCCAGCCCACAGCGGAGCTCCTACGAGCAGTACTTC.

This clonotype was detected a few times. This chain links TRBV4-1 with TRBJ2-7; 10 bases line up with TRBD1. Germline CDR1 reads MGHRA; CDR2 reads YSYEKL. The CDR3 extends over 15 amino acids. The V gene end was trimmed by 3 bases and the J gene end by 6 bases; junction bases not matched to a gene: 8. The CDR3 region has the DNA TGCGCCAGCAGCCAGAGACAGGGGGCGGGTGGCGAGCAGTACTTC. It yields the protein CASSQRQGAGGEQYF.

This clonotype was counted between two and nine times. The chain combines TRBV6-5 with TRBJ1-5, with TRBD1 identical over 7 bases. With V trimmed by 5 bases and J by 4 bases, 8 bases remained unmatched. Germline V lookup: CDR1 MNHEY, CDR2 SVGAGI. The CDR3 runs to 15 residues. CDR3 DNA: TGTGCCAGCAGTCCTTGGACAGGTCGGAATCAGCCCCAGCATTTT. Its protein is CASSPWTGRNQPQHF.

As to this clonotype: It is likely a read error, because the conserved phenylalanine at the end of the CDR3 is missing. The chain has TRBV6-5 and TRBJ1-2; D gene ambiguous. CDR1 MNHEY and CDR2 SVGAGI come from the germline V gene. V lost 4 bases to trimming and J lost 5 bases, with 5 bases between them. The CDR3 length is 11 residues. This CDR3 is CASSLGYGYTL. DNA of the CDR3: TGTGCCAGCAGTTTGGGTTATGGCTACACCCTC.

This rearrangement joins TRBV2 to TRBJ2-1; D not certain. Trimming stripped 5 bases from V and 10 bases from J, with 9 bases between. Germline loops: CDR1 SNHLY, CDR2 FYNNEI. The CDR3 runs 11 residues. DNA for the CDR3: TGTGCCAGCAGTTCGTTATCAGAGCAGTTCTTC. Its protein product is CASSSLSEQFF.

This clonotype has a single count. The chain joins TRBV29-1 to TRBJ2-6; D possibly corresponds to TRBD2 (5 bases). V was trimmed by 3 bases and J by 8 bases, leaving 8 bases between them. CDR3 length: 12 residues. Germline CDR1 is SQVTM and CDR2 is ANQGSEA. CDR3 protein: CSVDPGTNVLTF. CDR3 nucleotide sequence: TGCAGCGTTGATCCGGGGACCAACGTCCTGACTTTC.

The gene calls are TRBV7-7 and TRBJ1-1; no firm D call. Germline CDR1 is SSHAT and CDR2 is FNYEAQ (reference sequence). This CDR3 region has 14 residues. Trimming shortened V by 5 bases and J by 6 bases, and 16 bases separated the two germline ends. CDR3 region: CASSPGPAIPEAFF. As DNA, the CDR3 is TGTGCCAGCAGCCCCGGGCCGGCTATCCCTGAAGCTTTCTTT.

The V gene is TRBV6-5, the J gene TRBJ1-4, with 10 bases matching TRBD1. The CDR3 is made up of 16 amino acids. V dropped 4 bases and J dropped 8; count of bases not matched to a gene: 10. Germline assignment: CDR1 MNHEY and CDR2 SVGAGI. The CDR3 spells CASSSTTGGVGEKLFF. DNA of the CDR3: TGTGCCAGCAGTTCAACGACAGGGGGCGTTGGAGAAAAACTGTTTTTT.

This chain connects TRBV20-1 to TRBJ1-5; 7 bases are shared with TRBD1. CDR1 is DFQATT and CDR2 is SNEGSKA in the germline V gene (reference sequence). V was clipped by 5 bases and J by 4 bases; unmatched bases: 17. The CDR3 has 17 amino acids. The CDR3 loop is CSARGDHDREPNQPQHF. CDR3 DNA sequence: TGCAGTGCTCGCGGGGATCACGACAGGGAACCTAATCAGCCCCAGCATTTT.

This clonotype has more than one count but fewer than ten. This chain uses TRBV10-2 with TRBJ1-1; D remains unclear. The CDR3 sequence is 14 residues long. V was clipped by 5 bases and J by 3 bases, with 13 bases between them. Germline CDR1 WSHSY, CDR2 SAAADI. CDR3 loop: CASSPRLLYTEAFF. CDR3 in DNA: TGCGCCAGCAGTCCCCGTCTCTTATACACTGAAGCTTTCTTT.

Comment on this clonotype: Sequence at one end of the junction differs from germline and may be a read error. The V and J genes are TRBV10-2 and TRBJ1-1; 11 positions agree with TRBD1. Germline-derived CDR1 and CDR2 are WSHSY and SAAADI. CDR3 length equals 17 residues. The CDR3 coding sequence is TGTGCCAGCAGCGTAGCCGGGACAGGGGGTAGGAACACTGAAGCTTTCTTT. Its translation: CASSVAGTGGRNTEAFF.

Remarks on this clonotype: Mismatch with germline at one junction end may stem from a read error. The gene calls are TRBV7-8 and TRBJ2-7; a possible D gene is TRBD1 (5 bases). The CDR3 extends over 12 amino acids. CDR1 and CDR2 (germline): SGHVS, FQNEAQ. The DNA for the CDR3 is TGCGCCAGCAGCCGCCTAAGGGGCGAGCAGTACTTC. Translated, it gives CASSRLRGEQYF.

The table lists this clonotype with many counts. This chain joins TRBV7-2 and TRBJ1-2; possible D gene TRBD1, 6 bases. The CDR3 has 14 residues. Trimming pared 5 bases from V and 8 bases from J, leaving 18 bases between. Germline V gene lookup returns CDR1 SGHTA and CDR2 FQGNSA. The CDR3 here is CASSTPGQKGGYTF. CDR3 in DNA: TGTGCCAGCAGCACCCCCGGACAGAAGGGGGGCTACACCTTC.

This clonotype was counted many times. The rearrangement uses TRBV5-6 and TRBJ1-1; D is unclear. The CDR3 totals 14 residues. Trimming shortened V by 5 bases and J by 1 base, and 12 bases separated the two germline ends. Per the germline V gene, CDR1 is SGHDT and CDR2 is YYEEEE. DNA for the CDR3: TGTGCCAGCAGACCGGGTGAGAAGAACACTGAAGCTTTCTTT. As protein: CASRPGEKNTEAFF. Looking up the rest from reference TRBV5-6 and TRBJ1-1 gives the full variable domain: DAGVTQSPTHLIKTRGQQVTLRCSPKSGHDTVSWYQQALGQGPQFIFQYYEEEERQRGNFPDRFSGHQFPNYSSELNVNALLLGDSALYLCASRPGEKNTEAFFGQGTRLTVV.